Listed below are T cell receptor beta chains from one sample, sequenced in a study of blood T cell repertoires in COVID-19. Clones were sequenced by immunoSEQ multiplex PCR, and TCRdb holds only the in-frame ones, with some missing. The data hold more than 250,000 clones, with approximately 86% observed a single time. Input material: PBMCs or T cells enriched from blood (not recorded which). The receptor set was obtained from a woman aged 18-29 years who had recovered from COVID-19. Both conserved end residues are trimmed from each CDR3. Fields, in order: clone size, V gene, J gene, CDR3 protein. Not every row has a clone size; where given, it reads once, few, many or a size class.

clone_size: few
v_call: TRBV3-1/TRBV3-2
j_call: TRBJ2-1
cdr3_aa: ASSQDKGRGNEQF

clone_size: few
v_call: TRBV29-1
j_call: TRBJ2-1
cdr3_aa: SAREQGYNEQF

clone_size: once
v_call: TRBV27
j_call: TRBJ1-4
cdr3_aa: ASRNLGKLF

clone_size: .
v_call: TRBV5-4
j_call: TRBJ1-2
cdr3_aa: ASSSPGTAYGYT

clone_size: .
v_call: TRBV4-2
j_call: TRBJ2-1
cdr3_aa: ASSQSGSYNEQF

clone_size: once
v_call: TRBV5-5
j_call: TRBJ1-4
cdr3_aa: ASSLGQGNEKLF

clone_size: many
v_call: TRBV4-2
j_call: TRBJ2-7
cdr3_aa: ASSLDRGTSRQY

clone_size: .
v_call: TRBV30
j_call: TRBJ1-2
cdr3_aa: AWSPGSAEVYGYT

clone_size: .
v_call: TRBV5-1
j_call: TRBJ2-1
cdr3_aa: ASSLVGQGIYNEQF

clone_size: .
v_call: TRBV30
j_call: TRBJ1-1
cdr3_aa: AWSGRDRGRLGTEAF

clone_size: .
v_call: TRBV5-4
j_call: TRBJ2-2
cdr3_aa: ASSSGGTGELF

clone_size: .
v_call: TRBV3-1/TRBV3-2
j_call: TRBJ1-2
cdr3_aa: ASSPSGVPNYGYT

clone_size: .
v_call: TRBV28
j_call: TRBJ1-5
cdr3_aa: ASSFSTNQPQH

clone_size: .
v_call: TRBV12-5
j_call: TRBJ1-3
cdr3_aa: ASGLGTWQGVSAGNTIY

clone_size: .
v_call: TRBV30
j_call: TRBJ1-5
cdr3_aa: AWSKGANSNQPQH

clone_size: .
v_call: TRBV2
j_call: TRBJ2-4
cdr3_aa: ASSEASGSWVGIQY

clone_size: .
v_call: TRBV7-3
j_call: TRBJ2-1
cdr3_aa: ASSVAGVNNEQF

clone_size: .
v_call: TRBV27
j_call: TRBJ2-3
cdr3_aa: ASSLDLAASTDTQY

clone_size: once
v_call: TRBV27
j_call: TRBJ2-3
cdr3_aa: ASSTSGTRSTDTQY

clone_size: .
v_call: TRBV24-1
j_call: TRBJ2-2
cdr3_aa: ATSGIQGAVGELF

clone_size: .
v_call: TRBV10-2
j_call: TRBJ1-2
cdr3_aa: ASGGARAYGYT

clone_size: .
v_call: TRBV10-2
j_call: TRBJ1-6
cdr3_aa: ASSVLQGRVPSPLH

clone_size: .
v_call: TRBV11-1
j_call: TRBJ2-1
cdr3_aa: ASSFQSSDEQF

clone_size: .
v_call: TRBV11-3
j_call: TRBJ2-1
cdr3_aa: ASSDHRARGEQF